The T cell receptor (beta chain) described here comes from a study of blood T cell repertoires in COVID-19. Across the study: Acute and convalescent COVID-19 samples came from the United States, Italy and Spain. The cDNA or gDNA used as material had been derived from T cells, B-cell-depleted T cells, or PBMCs.

Germline CDR1 and CDR2: MNHEY and SMNVEV (reference sequence). The CDR3 contains 12 residues. Trimming stripped 4 bases from V and 0 bases from J, with 3 bases between. In the authors' workflow: Researchers report that nucleated cell counts were estimated from reference gene primer amplification. Assay used: immunoSEQ multiplex PCR; TCRdb lists only in-frame clones, some missing. V and J calls and clone size are given by that table; D and trimming were obtained from the DNA. The profile covers approximately 99,000 clones, with more than 70% appearing a single time and about 20% taken by the ten largest.

The sequence was obtained from a human donor in a cohort sampled during active COVID-19. The sample was peripheral blood. The chain uses TRBV27 and TRBJ1-1; D gene uncertain. CDR3: CASSSVNTEAFF. CDR3 coding DNA: TGTGCCAGCAGTTCGGTGAACACTGAAGCTTTCTTT.